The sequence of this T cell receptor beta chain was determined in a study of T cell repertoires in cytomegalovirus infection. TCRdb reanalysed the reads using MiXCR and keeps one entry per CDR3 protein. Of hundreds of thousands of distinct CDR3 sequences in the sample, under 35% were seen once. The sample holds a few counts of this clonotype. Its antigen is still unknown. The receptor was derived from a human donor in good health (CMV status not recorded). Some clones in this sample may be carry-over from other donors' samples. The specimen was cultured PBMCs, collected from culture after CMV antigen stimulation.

CDR3 in amino acids: CASSYPLGGPTNTEAFF. The CDR3 nucleotides are TGTGCCAGCAGTTACCCCCTGGGGGGCCCAACGAACACTGAAGCTTTCTTT. The rearrangement links TRBV6-2 or TRBV6-3 to TRBJ1-1, with a possible D match to TRBD1 (6 bases). The germline CDR1 and CDR2 sequences are MNHEY and SVGEGT. V was clipped by 2 bases and J by 1 base, with 17 bases between them. This CDR3 is built from 17 residues.